This TCR beta chain came from a study of T cell changes during pregnancy in multiple sclerosis. The CDR3 loop spans 13 amino acids. The V and J ends lost 5 bases and 6 bases respectively, with 13 bases between them. The germline gives CDR1 LNHDA, CDR2 SQIVND (reference sequence). The data were produced by immunoSEQ multiplex PCR, yet TCRdb's version contains in-frame clones alone and is incomplete. Of about 50,000 clones listed, approximately 90% are singletons. The material was CD4+ T cells from peripheral blood mononuclear cells, obtained after pregnancy. The source is a female donor with multiple sclerosis, enrolled in a pregnancy study. This rearrangement joins TRBV19 to TRBJ1-2; perhaps TRBD1 as D (6 bases). CDR3 protein: CASSVNRANGYTF. CDR3 nucleotide sequence: TGTGCCAGTAGTGTTAACAGGGCAAATGGCTACACCTTC.